This TCR beta chain was obtained from a study of T cells in Graves' hyperthyroidism and ophthalmopathy. Regions amplified from RNA transcripts were the TCR beta CDR3 regions. A set of HTBI primers served as the primers for a first-round RT-PCR of the TCR CDR3. TCRdb recomputed calls from the multiplex PCR reads with MiXCR, one row per CDR3 protein. The repertoire includes hundreds of thousands of distinct CDR3 sequences, around 15% of them detected once, and around 12% sits in the top ten. The CDR3 loop spans 15 amino acids. The V segment lost 1 base and the J segment 6 bases; nucleotides outside the gene matches: 3. CDR1 is MGHRA, CDR2 YSYEKL, per germline.

The sequence was obtained from a woman between 50 and 59 years old with Graves' ophthalmopathy. The sample was blood. This chain links TRBV4-1 with TRBJ2-7, with TRBD2 matching over 13 bases. CDR3 nucleotide sequence: TGCGCCAGCAGCCAAGTAGGGACTAGCGGGACCGAGCAGTACTTC. As protein: CASSQVGTSGTEQYF.